The 20 T cell receptor beta chains given below trace back to one sample, sequenced in a study of blood T cell repertoires in COVID-19. Measured with immunoSEQ multiplex PCR; TCRdb has only the in-frame clones, and not every one. This sample yields around 300,000 clones, of which almost 90% are seen a single time; 2.9% belongs to the top ten. Sequenced input: peripheral blood. All receptors derive from a woman younger than 45 with COVID-19, enrolled during active disease.

Details on this clone: At one end, the junction sequence differs from germline, possibly due to a read error. The CDR3 coding sequence is TGCAGCGTTCAAGACAGTTTGAACACTGAAGCTTTCTTT. Translated, it gives CSVQDSLNTEAFF. V is TRBV29-1 and J is TRBJ1-1, with D perhaps TRBD1 (5 bases). The CDR3 totals 13 residues. From germline, CDR1 is SQVTM and CDR2 ANQGSEA.

V and J are TRBV5-1 and TRBJ2-1; TRBD1 matches 7 bases. The junction had 1 base not matched to a gene; V was cut back by 0 bases and J by 7 bases. CDR3 length: 13 residues. Germline lookup yields CDR1 SGHRS and CDR2 YFSETQ. This CDR3 reads CASSLAGQNEQFF. Here the CDR3 DNA reads TGCGCCAGCAGCTTGGCGGGACAGAATGAGCAGTTCTTC.

This clone has just a few counts. The chain employs TRBV27 and TRBJ1-3; a possible D gene is TRBD1 (5 bases). The CDR3 extends over 14 amino acids. Trimming shortened V by 2 bases and J by 4 bases, and 9 bases separated the two germline ends. Germline V gene data show CDR1 as MNHEY and CDR2 as SMNVEV (reference sequence). The CDR3 DNA is TGTGCCAGCAGTTTAAAGGGGTCCGGAAACACCATATATTTT. Translation gives CASSLKGSGNTIYF.

This sequence joins TRBV10-1 and TRBJ2-7; D may be TRBD1 (6 bases). Germline assignment: CDR1 WNHNN and CDR2 SYGVQD (reference sequence). The CDR3 is 14 residues long. Trimming stripped 4 bases from V and 6 bases from J, with 16 bases between. This CDR3 reads CASSGGPGGAEQYF. In DNA, the CDR3 is TGCGCCAGCAGTGGGGGGCCAGGCGGAGCCGAGCAGTACTTC.

For the CDR3, the DNA is TGTGCCAGTAGTGGGACAGGGGGCCTCTATGGCTACACCTTC. Its translation: CASSGTGGLYGYTF. J is TRBJ1-2 and V is TRBV19, with TRBD1 matching 12 bases. This CDR3 is 14 amino acids long. V was pared by 5 bases and J by 4 bases, with 2 bases of the junction left unmatched. The germline gives CDR1 LNHDA, CDR2 SQIVND (reference sequence).

The rearrangement uses TRBV5-6 and TRBJ1-1; D possibly corresponds to TRBD1 (5 bases). CDR3 size: 14 residues. CDR1 SGHDT and CDR2 YYEEEE come from the germline V gene. V was pared by 4 bases and J by 3 bases, with 13 bases between. CDR3: CASSGGLRDTEAFF. In nucleotides, the CDR3 is TGTGCCAGCAGCGGGGGACTTCGGGACACTGAAGCTTTCTTT.

The chain uses TRBV7-9 and TRBJ2-2, with D possibly matching TRBD2 (6 bases). Trimming cost V 1 base and J 4 bases, with 16 bases left between them. Per germline, CDR1 SEHNR and CDR2 FQNEAQ (reference sequence). This CDR3 has 17 residues. The CDR3 region is CASSLEWLGGSTGELFF. The DNA for the CDR3 is TGTGCCAGCAGCTTAGAATGGTTGGGAGGCTCCACCGGGGAGCTGTTTTTT.

Comment on this clone: An end of the junction differs from the germline gene, which may be a read error. This sequence joins TRBV11-2 and TRBJ1-2; D unresolved. This CDR3 is built from 13 residues. Germline CDR1 and CDR2: SGHAT and FQNNGV. The CDR3 coding sequence is TGTGCCAGCAGCCTAGAAGAGGGCTATGGCTACACCTTC. It codes for CASSLEEGYGYTF.

V usage is TRBV27 and J usage is TRBJ1-2; 8 bases agree with TRBD1. The V gene's germline CDR1 is MNHEY and CDR2 SMNVEV (reference sequence). V lost 6 bases to trimming and J lost 2 bases; unmatched junction nucleotides: 11. This CDR3 has 16 amino acids. As DNA, the CDR3 is TGTGCCAGCAGCTCAACGGACAGGGTAAAAAACTATGGCTACACCTTC. The encoded protein is CASSSTDRVKNYGYTF.

A note on this clone: Germline is not matched at one junction end, which may reflect a read error. The V gene is TRBV6-5, the J gene TRBJ1-1; perhaps TRBD1 as D (6 bases). This CDR3 comprises 12 residues. CDR1 is MNHEY, CDR2 SVGAGI, per germline. CDR3 region: CASSYKGGTPSF. DNA for the CDR3: TGTGCCAGCAGTTACAAGGGGGGGACTCCCTCCTTT.

The chain links TRBV7-2 to TRBJ2-7; 8 bases line up with TRBD2. The V and J ends lost 0 bases and 2 bases, in that order; junction bases with no gene match: 6. The CDR3 extends over 16 amino acids. CDR1 SGHTA and CDR2 FQGNSA come from the germline V gene. In DNA, the CDR3 is TGTGCCAGCAGCTTAGCCAGCGGGAGCGTAACCTACGAGCAGTACTTC. The encoded protein is CASSLASGSVTYEQYF. The whole variable domain, remainder taken from reference TRBV7-2 and TRBJ2-7, is GAGVSQSPSNKVTEKGKDVELRCDPISGHTALYWYRQSLGQGLEFLIYFQGNSAPDKSGLPSDRFSAERTGGSVSTLTIQRTQQEDSAVYLCASSLASGSVTYEQYFGPGTRLTVT.

The genes are TRBV9 and TRBJ2-2; D may be TRBD2 (6 bases). The CDR3 extends over 16 amino acids. Per the germline V gene, CDR1 is SGDLS and CDR2 is YYNGEE. Trimming cost V 0 bases and J 2 bases, with 11 bases left between them. This CDR3 reads CASSVGVAANTGELFF. Here the CDR3 DNA reads TGTGCCAGCAGCGTAGGTGTAGCGGCAAACACCGGGGAGCTGTTTTTT.

The rearrangement links TRBV7-9 to TRBJ1-5, with 7 bases matching TRBD1. CDR3 length: 14 amino acids. V dropped 1 base and J dropped 7; count of bases not matched to a gene: 4. From germline, CDR1 is SEHNR and CDR2 FQNEAQ (reference sequence). The CDR3 DNA is TGTGCCAGCAGCTTAGGGGACAGTAGCCAGCCCCAGCATTTT. It specifies CASSLGDSSQPQHF. Combining the CDR3 with reference TRBV7-9 and TRBJ1-5 gives the whole variable domain DTGVSQNPRHKITKRGQNVTFRCDPISEHNRLYWYRQTLGQGPEFLTYFQNEAQLEKSRLLSDRFSAERPKGSFSTLEIQRTEQGDSAMYLCASSLGDSSQPQHFGDGTRLSIL.

The chain couples TRBV28 to TRBJ1-5; D gene ambiguous. This CDR3 region has 16 residues. Trimming took off 3 bases at V and 4 bases at J, with 16 bases between the two ends. The germline CDR1 and CDR2 sequences are MDHEN and SYDVKM. The CDR3 nucleotides are TGTGCCAGCAGTTTTGTCAGAAACCTTTGGAATCAGCCCCAGCATTTT. Translating it yields CASSFVRNLWNQPQHF.

The chain recombines TRBV29-1 with TRBJ2-7; tentative D call: TRBD2 (6 bases). The V end lost 4 bases, the J end lost 4 bases, and 14 bases lay between the germline ends. Germline V gene lookup returns CDR1 SQVTM and CDR2 ANQGSEA. The CDR3 is made up of 13 amino acids. CDR3 nucleotide sequence: TGCAGCGTTGTTCCGGGGGAGAGTTACGAGCAGTACTTC. This gives the protein CSVVPGESYEQYF.

This chain connects TRBV6-1 to TRBJ1-2, with D unclear. This CDR3 has 13 amino acids. Germline CDR1 and CDR2: MNHNS and SASEGT. V lost 2 bases and J lost 4, with 8 bases in between. CDR3 nucleotide sequence: TGTGCCAGCAGTGAATTGACTGGCTATGGCTACACCTTC. Protein: CASSELTGYGYTF.

The chain couples TRBV3-1 (or the pseudogene TRBV3-2) to TRBJ1-4; the D gene is possibly TRBD1 (6 bases). V lost 2 bases and J lost 7, with 14 bases in between. This CDR3 contains 15 residues. CDR1 and CDR2 (germline): LGHDT, YNNKEL (reference sequence). CDR3 coding DNA: TGTGCCAGCAGCCAAATCAGGGGAGTTGGTGAAAAACTGTTTTTT. It is translated as CASSQIRGVGEKLFF.

This CDR3 reads CSVETGTKFLEAFF. For the CDR3, the DNA is TGCAGCGTTGAGACCGGGACAAAATTTCTCGAAGCTTTCTTT. This sequence joins TRBV29-1 and TRBJ1-1; a possible D gene is TRBD1 (6 bases). Trimming removed 3 bases at V and 8 bases at J, with 19 bases between. The CDR3 has 14 residues. Per germline, CDR1 SQVTM and CDR2 ANQGSEA.

V and J are TRBV24-1 and TRBJ2-3; TRBD2 matches at 8 bases. The CDR3 extends over 17 amino acids. V dropped 4 bases and J dropped 2; count of bases not matched to a gene: 10. Germline assignment: CDR1 KGHDR and CDR2 SFDVKD. CDR3 nucleotides: TGTGCCACCAGTGACGCCTCACTAGCGGAGTACACAGATACGCAGTATTTT. Protein sequence: CATSDASLAEYTDTQYF.

The chain employs TRBV5-1 and TRBJ1-2, with 10 positions matching TRBD1. The V gene end was trimmed by 6 bases and the J gene end by 8 bases; junction bases not matched to a gene: 13. This CDR3 region has 15 residues. Germline V lookup: CDR1 SGHRS, CDR2 YFSETQ. This CDR3 is CASTRGTGDPRGYTF. CDR3 DNA sequence: TGCGCCAGCACCCGCGGGACAGGGGATCCGAGGGGCTACACCTTC.